The entry below describes one TCR beta chain. CDR1 is KGHSH, CDR2 LQKENI, per germline. This CDR3 comprises 16 residues. V gave up 0 bases and J gave up 4 bases; unmatched junction bases: 1. The data were taken from a study of blood T cell repertoires in COVID-19. TCRdb's table, derived via immunoSEQ multiplex PCR, lists solely in-frame clones and lacks some. The sample holds around 200,000 clones, around 90% seen once. The chain carries TRBV18 and TRBJ2-1; 12 bases fit TRBD2. Sequenced: peripheral blood. This TCR came from a man in his forties with active or convalescent COVID-19. CDR3 DNA: TGTGCCAGCTCACCACCTACTAGCGGGGGGTACAATGAGCAGTTCTTC. Translation: CASSPPTSGGYNEQFF.